Sequencing of this T cell receptor (beta chain) was carried out in a study of CD8+ T cells in alopecia areata. Study results and limitations: Across lesional scalp, and particularly alopecia totalis/universalis, clonality surpassed that of normal scalp. Alphabeta T cells residing in normal skin are also sequenced in scalp samples.

Note on this clone: Its target is not known.

Extracted from the samples, RNA was reverse transcribed into cDNA to serve as the sequencing template. TCRdb's table, derived via immunoSEQ multiplex PCR, lists solely in-frame clones and lacks some. The sample records some 150,000 clones, approximately 60% being singletons. Germline CDR1 SGHDN, CDR2 FVKESK. The CDR3 contains 15 residues. V was pared by 4 bases and J by 4 bases, with 17 bases between. J is TRBJ2-7 and V is TRBV14; a possible D gene is TRBD1 (5 bases). The clonotype comes from a human donor in good health. Sequencing used CD8+ T cells sorted from blood. CDR3 in DNA: TGTGCCAGCAGCCCGCACGGCCTGGGGCCGTACGAGCAGTACTTC. Protein: CASSPHGLGPYEQYF.